The 25 T cell receptor beta chains reported below all come from one sample, sequenced in a study of blood T cell repertoires in COVID-19 (TCRdb year 2020). The library was prepared using the immunoSEQ multiplex PCR assay. TCRdb provides this immuneACCESS table in a form limited to in-frame rearrangements. Some clones are lacking; in checked studies, under half of them reflect an unresolved V gene, and why the rest are absent is not known. The sample yields under 250,000 clones; around four fifths were counted once. 4.5% to 6% of the sample goes to the ten largest clones. Sequencing input: peripheral blood. The receptors originated from a woman in her sixties or seventies who had recovered from COVID-19.

The V and J genes are TRBV2 and TRBJ2-1; 7 nucleotides agree with TRBD2. Germline assignment: CDR1 SNHLY and CDR2 FYNNEI. V lost 4 bases, J lost 6 bases, and 6 bases stayed unmatched. This CDR3 region has 14 residues. The CDR3 bases are TGTGCCAGCAGTGCTCGGGGGGACTTCAATGAGCAGTTCTTC. Encoded protein: CASSARGDFNEQFF.

This clone was counted once. The J gene is TRBJ2-5, the V gene TRBV7-9, with D maybe TRBD2 (6 bases). V lost 1 base to trimming and J lost 5 bases, with 17 bases between them. CDR3 size: 16 residues. CDR1 is SEHNR, CDR2 FQNEAQ, per germline (reference sequence). The CDR3 region has the DNA TGTGCCAGCAGCTTAGATGGCGCGGAGGGAATGGAGACCCAGTACTTC. Translating it yields CASSLDGAEGMETQYF.

This clone was seen a single time. The rearrangement links TRBV9 to TRBJ2-3; D may be TRBD1 (5 bases). This CDR3 has 17 amino acids. V gave up 0 bases and J gave up 2 bases, with 16 bases separating them. Germline CDR1 SGDLS, CDR2 YYNGEE. This CDR3 reads CASSVEQAGRYTDTQYF. Here the CDR3 DNA reads TGTGCCAGCAGCGTAGAACAGGCCGGTAGATACACAGATACGCAGTATTTT.

This chain links TRBV15 with TRBJ2-7; TRBD1 matches 7 bases. With V trimmed by 0 bases and J by 7 bases, 9 bases remained unmatched. CDR1 and CDR2 (germline): LNHNV, YYDKDF (reference sequence). This CDR3 spans 15 amino acids. This CDR3 is CATSRDLEGAREQYF. CDR3 coding DNA: TGTGCCACCAGCAGAGATCTTGAGGGGGCGAGGGAGCAGTACTTC. The complete variable domain, with remaining parts taken from reference TRBV15 and TRBJ2-7, reads DAMVIQNPRYQVTQFGKPVTLSCSQTLNHNVMYWYQQKSSQAPKLLFHYYDKDFNNEADTPDNFQSRRPNTSFCFLDIRSPGLGDTAMYLCATSRDLEGAREQYFGPGTRLTVT.

This chain uses TRBV27 with TRBJ2-5; D remains ambiguous. This CDR3 has 16 amino acids. V lost 6 bases to trimming and J lost 0 bases, with 17 bases between them. Germline V gene data show CDR1 as MNHEY and CDR2 as SMNVEV (reference sequence). As DNA, the CDR3 is TGTGCCAGCAGCCCCCCGCGGTTGACCTACCAAGAGACCCAGTACTTC. It yields the protein CASSPPRLTYQETQYF.

The V call is TRBV5-1, the J call TRBJ1-3; 7 nucleotides match TRBD1. J lost 1 base, V lost 4 bases, and 2 bases had no gene match. CDR1 is SGHRS, CDR2 YFSETQ, per germline. The CDR3 has 14 amino acids. CDR3 coding DNA: TGCGCCAGCAGCGCGACAGGGTCTGGAAACACCATATATTTT. Protein sequence: CASSATGSGNTIYF.

The J gene is TRBJ2-3, the V gene TRBV9; D gene unclear. The V end was cut by 0 bases, the J end by 3 bases, with 11 bases between. Germline V gene data show CDR1 as SGDLS and CDR2 as YYNGEE. The CDR3 length is 15 residues. This CDR3 reads CASSVGSPVTDTQYF. The CDR3 bases are TGTGCCAGCAGCGTAGGTAGCCCGGTGACAGATACGCAGTATTTT.

The chain recombines TRBV7-2 with TRBJ2-2; D remains unclear. Between the trimmed V and J ends, which lost 5 bases and 5 bases, there was a span of 12 bases. This CDR3 region has 14 residues. Germline-derived CDR1 and CDR2 are SGHTA and FQGNSA. CDR3 amino acids: CASSNNYGTGELFF. CDR3 in DNA: TGTGCCAGCAGCAACAACTACGGGACCGGGGAGCTGTTTTTT.

V and J are TRBV7-3 and TRBJ2-1; 7 positions agree with TRBD1. In germline, CDR1 is SGHTA, CDR2 FQGTGA. The trim removed 8 bases at V and 5 bases at J, leaving 12 bases unmatched. This CDR3 is built from 15 residues. DNA of the CDR3: TGTGCCAGCTCTAGGGGGCAGGGAAAGAACAATGAGCAGTTCTTC. It yields the protein CASSRGQGKNNEQFF. The variable domain in full, completed from reference TRBV7-3 and TRBJ2-1, reads GAGVSQTPSNKVTEKGKYVELRCDPISGHTALYWYRQSLGQGPEFLIYFQGTGAADDSGLPNDRFFAVRPEGSVSTLKIQRTERGDSAVYLCASSRGQGKNNEQFFGPGTRLTVL.

This sequence joins TRBV6-2 or TRBV6-3 and TRBJ2-3; D remains ambiguous. Trimming took 4 bases from V and 2 from J, leaving 16 bases between them. Per the germline V gene, CDR1 is MNHEY and CDR2 is SVGEGT. This CDR3 region has 16 residues. The CDR3 nucleotides read TGTGCCAGCAGTTGGTCCTTTATAGAAAACACAGATACGCAGTATTTT. Protein sequence: CASSWSFIENTDTQYF.

This chain links TRBV4-1 with TRBJ2-1, with 11 bases lining up with TRBD2. The CDR3 consists of 16 residues. Germline V gene data show CDR1 as MGHRA and CDR2 as YSYEKL. V trimming: 1 base; J trimming: 6 bases; junction bases outside the gene matches: 5. The CDR3 protein is CASSQALAGGPNEQFF. The DNA for the CDR3 is TGCGCCAGCAGCCAAGCCTTAGCGGGGGGGCCCAATGAGCAGTTCTTC.

This clone was found a few times. The J gene is TRBJ2-7, the V gene TRBV14; D may be TRBD2 (6 bases). The CDR3 has 14 residues. Germline loops: CDR1 SGHDN, CDR2 FVKESK. V lost 4 bases, J lost 3 bases, and 13 bases lay in between. CDR3 sequence (DNA): TGTGCCAGCAGCCCCCCCACGGACTACTACGAGCAGTACTTC. Translation gives CASSPPTDYYEQYF.

V is TRBV3-1 (or the pseudogene TRBV3-2) and J is TRBJ2-2; 15 bases agree with TRBD2. Germline values: CDR1 LGHDT, CDR2 YNNKEL (reference sequence). J gave up 6 bases and V 3 bases, and 5 bases lay outside the gene matches. The CDR3 is 17 amino acids. CDR3 protein: CASSHPGLAGGPGELFF. CDR3 coding DNA: TGTGCCAGCAGCCATCCGGGACTAGCGGGGGGTCCCGGGGAGCTGTTTTTT.

The genes are TRBV6-5 and TRBJ1-5, with 7 bases fitting TRBD1. CDR1 and CDR2 from the germline V gene are MNHEY and SVGAGI. The V and J ends lost 5 bases and 3 bases, in that order; junction bases with no gene match: 7. This CDR3 region has 15 residues. CDR3 protein: CASSKDRRHNQPQHF. The CDR3 nucleotides read TGTGCCAGCAGTAAGGACAGGAGACACAATCAGCCCCAGCATTTT.

The chain carries TRBV6-2 or TRBV6-3 and TRBJ2-2; the D gene is possibly TRBD1 (6 bases). CDR3 length equals 16 residues. Germline assignment: CDR1 MNHEY and CDR2 SVGEGT. V was clipped by 4 bases and J by 5 bases, with 17 bases between them. CDR3 DNA: TGTGCCAGCAGTTTCTGGGGGCGGATGGGAACCGGGGAGCTGTTTTTT. Translation: CASSFWGRMGTGELFF.

The gene calls are TRBV6-5 and TRBJ1-1; TRBD1 aligns across 7 bases. J lost 6 bases, V lost 6 bases, and 10 bases had no gene match. Germline V lookup: CDR1 MNHEY, CDR2 SVGAGI. There are 14 residues in the CDR3. This CDR3 reads CASRPPGQLAEAFF. For the CDR3, the DNA is TGTGCCAGCAGACCCCCGGGACAGCTGGCTGAAGCTTTCTTT.

The chain combines TRBV9 with TRBJ2-7; 8 nucleotides line up with TRBD2. Germline lookup yields CDR1 SGDLS and CDR2 YYNGEE. The CDR3 sequence is 13 residues long. V shed 4 bases and J 2 bases; nucleotides not matched to a gene: 2. CDR3 sequence reads: CASSQGLAYEQYF. The CDR3 DNA reads TGTGCCAGCAGCCAGGGACTAGCCTACGAGCAGTACTTC.

The table lists this clone with a count of one. The V call is TRBV5-4, the J call TRBJ2-5; 8 bases map to TRBD1. V gave up 5 bases and J gave up 1 base; unmatched junction bases: 13. The CDR3 consists of 17 residues. Germline V lookup: CDR1 SGHNT, CDR2 YYREEE (reference sequence). The CDR3 nucleotides read TGTGCCAGCAGGTTGAGGGGTGCGGACAGGGCCCAAGAGACCCAGTACTTC. Translating it yields CASRLRGADRAQETQYF.

This clone was observed once. CDR3 nucleotide sequence: TGTGCCAGCAGCGTCGGGACAGTTCGGCCAGATACGCAGTATTTT. This codes for CASSVGTVRPDTQYF. V usage is TRBV9 and J usage is TRBJ2-3; 7 bases match TRBD1. V dropped 2 bases and J dropped 4; count of bases not matched to a gene: 7. Germline values: CDR1 SGDLS, CDR2 YYNGEE. The CDR3 has 15 amino acids.

The rearrangement links TRBV12-3 or TRBV12-4 to TRBJ1-5; TRBD1 might be the D (5 bases). The V gene lost 9 bases and the J gene lost 4 bases, with 10 bases spanning the gap. This CDR3 has 12 amino acids. CDR3 amino acids: CASTGPNQPQHF. The DNA for the CDR3 is TGTGCCAGTACAGGCCCTAATCAGCCCCAGCATTTT.

This chain joins TRBV30 and TRBJ2-3; 7 bases are a match to TRBD2. Germline V gene lookup returns CDR1 GTSNPN and CDR2 SVGIG (reference sequence). The junction had 0 bases not matched to a gene; V was cut back by 0 bases and J by 3 bases. This CDR3 contains 13 residues. For the CDR3, the DNA is TGTGCCTGGAGTGTGGGGGGGACAGATACGCAGTATTTT. The encoded protein is CAWSVGGTDTQYF.

For the CDR3, the DNA is TGTGCCAGCAGCAGCCGGGACAGGGATGCCGGGGAGCTGTTTTTT. Translation: CASSSRDRDAGELFF. The rearrangement uses TRBV11-3 and TRBJ2-2; 9 bases line up with TRBD1. Germline loops: CDR1 SGHNT, CDR2 YENEEA. This CDR3 region has 15 residues. The V gene end was trimmed by 5 bases and the J gene end by 6 bases; junction bases not matched to a gene: 7.

This clone was seen just once. The chain joins TRBV7-8 to TRBJ2-5; 8 bases are a match to TRBD1. CDR1 and CDR2 from the germline V gene are SGHVS and FQNEAQ. Losses at the gene ends were 3 bases for V and 1 base for J; bases not matched to a gene: 13. The CDR3 has 18 amino acids. CDR3 sequence: CASSFPRLRDRPQETQYF. CDR3 nucleotides: TGTGCCAGCAGCTTCCCCCGTCTCCGGGACAGGCCCCAAGAGACCCAGTACTTC.

In regard to this clone: Additional DNA sequences in this sample encode the identical CDR3. V and J are TRBV7-9 and TRBJ1-1; D may be TRBD1 (6 bases). Trimming shortened V by 3 bases and J by 4 bases, and 12 bases separated the two germline ends. The germline CDR1 and CDR2 sequences are SEHNR and FQNEAQ (reference sequence). The CDR3 runs to 14 residues. For the CDR3, the DNA is TGTGCCAGCAGCTTCCAACAGGGTTCCACTGAAGCTTTCTTT. This codes for CASSFQQGSTEAFF.

The V call is TRBV7-9, the J call TRBJ2-1; TRBD1 might be the D (6 bases). Germline V lookup: CDR1 SEHNR, CDR2 FQNEAQ (reference sequence). CDR3 length: 15 amino acids. Trimming removed 2 bases at V and 6 bases at J, with 14 bases between. CDR3 amino acids: CASSLNVGARNEQFF. CDR3 DNA: TGTGCCAGCAGCTTAAACGTGGGGGCACGCAATGAGCAGTTCTTC.